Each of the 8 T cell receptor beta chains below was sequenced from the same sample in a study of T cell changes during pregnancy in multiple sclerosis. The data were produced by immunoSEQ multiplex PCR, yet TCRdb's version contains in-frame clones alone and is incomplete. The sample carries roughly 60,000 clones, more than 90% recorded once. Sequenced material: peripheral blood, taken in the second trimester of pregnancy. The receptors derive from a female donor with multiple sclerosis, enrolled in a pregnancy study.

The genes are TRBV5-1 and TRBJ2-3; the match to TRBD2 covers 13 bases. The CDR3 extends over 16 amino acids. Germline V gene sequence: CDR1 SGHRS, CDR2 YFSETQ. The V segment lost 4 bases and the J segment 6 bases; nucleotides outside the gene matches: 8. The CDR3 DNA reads TGCGCCAGCAGCCGTGGACTAGCGGGAGTTCGCGATACGCAGTATTTT. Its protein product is CASSRGLAGVRDTQYF. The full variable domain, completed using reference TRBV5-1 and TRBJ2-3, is KAGVTQTPRYLIKTRGQQVTLSCSPISGHRSVSWYQQTPGQGLQFLFEYFSETQRNKGNFPGRFSGRQFSNSRSEMNVSTLELGDSALYLCASSRGLAGVRDTQYFGPGTRLTVL.

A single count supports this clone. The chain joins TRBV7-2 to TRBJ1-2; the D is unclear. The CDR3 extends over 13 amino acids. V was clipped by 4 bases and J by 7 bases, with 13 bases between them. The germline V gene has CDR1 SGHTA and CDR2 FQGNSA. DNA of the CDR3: TGTGCCAGCAGCTCCTTGCGACAAGTTGGCTACACCTTC. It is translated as CASSSLRQVGYTF.

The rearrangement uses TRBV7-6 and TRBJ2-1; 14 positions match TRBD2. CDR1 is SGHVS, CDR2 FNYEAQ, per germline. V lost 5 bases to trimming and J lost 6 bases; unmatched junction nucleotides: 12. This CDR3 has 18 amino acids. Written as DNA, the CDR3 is TGTGCCAGCAGCCCGGGACTAGCGGGAGTTGGGACTTCCAATGAGCAGTTCTTC. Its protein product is CASSPGLAGVGTSNEQFF.

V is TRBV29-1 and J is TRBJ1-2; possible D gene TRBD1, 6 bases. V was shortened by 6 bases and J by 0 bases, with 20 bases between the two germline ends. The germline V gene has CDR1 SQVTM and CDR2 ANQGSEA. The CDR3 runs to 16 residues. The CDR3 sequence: CSVPSSRDTANYGYTF. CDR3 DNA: TGCAGCGTCCCATCTTCCAGGGACACAGCTAACTATGGCTACACCTTC.

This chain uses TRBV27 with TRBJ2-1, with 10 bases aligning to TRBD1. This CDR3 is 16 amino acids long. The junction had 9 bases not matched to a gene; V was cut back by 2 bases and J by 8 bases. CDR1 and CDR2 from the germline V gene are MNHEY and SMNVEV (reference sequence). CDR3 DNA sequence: TGTGCCAGCAGTTTAATAGGTGGGACAGGGGTCTATGAGCAGTTCTTC. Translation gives CASSLIGGTGVYEQFF.

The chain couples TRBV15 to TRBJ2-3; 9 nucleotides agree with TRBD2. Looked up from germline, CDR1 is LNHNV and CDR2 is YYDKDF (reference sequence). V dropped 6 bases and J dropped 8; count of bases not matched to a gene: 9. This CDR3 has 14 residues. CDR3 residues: CATSLEREATTQYF. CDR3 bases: TGTGCCACCAGTCTCGAGCGGGAGGCCACTACGCAGTATTTT.

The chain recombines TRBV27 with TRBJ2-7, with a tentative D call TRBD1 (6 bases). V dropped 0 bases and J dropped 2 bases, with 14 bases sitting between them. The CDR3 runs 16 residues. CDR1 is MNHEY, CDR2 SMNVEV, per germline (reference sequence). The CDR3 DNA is TGTGCCAGCAGTTTATCGGGGGCATTAATCGCCTACGAGCAGTACTTC. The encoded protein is CASSLSGALIAYEQYF.

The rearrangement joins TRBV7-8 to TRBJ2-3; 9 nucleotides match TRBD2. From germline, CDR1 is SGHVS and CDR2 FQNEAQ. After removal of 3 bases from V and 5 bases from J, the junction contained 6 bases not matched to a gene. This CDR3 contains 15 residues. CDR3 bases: TGTGCCAGCAGCTTGGCGGGAGGGCAGGGAGATACGCAGTATTTT. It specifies CASSLAGGQGDTQYF.